A single sample gave rise to the 18 T cell receptor beta chains below, sequenced in a study of shared clonotypes between healthy human individuals. Data came from immunoSEQ multiplex PCR; TCRdb stores just in-frame clones and leaves some out. The sample gives millions of clones, 85% to 95% of which show up once; 0.39% is in the top ten. The specimen sequenced was naive CD4+ T cells from PBMCs. Documented subset: CD45RA+ positively selected. The source is a man in his late teens or twenties in good health. Some clones in this sample may be carry-over from other donors' samples.

V gene TRBV21-1 combines with J gene TRBJ2-1; the D call of TRBD2 is as the table states it, not checked on the DNA. TRBV21-1 is annotated as a pseudogene. The CDR3 extends over 17 amino acids. For the CDR3, the DNA is TGTGCCAGCAGCAAAGGGGGAGGGGATAATTCGGGCAATGAGCAGTTCTTC. Translating gives CASSKGGGDNSGNEQFF.

The J gene is TRBJ2-1, the V gene TRBV5-6; 7 bases line up with TRBD2. The germline CDR1 and CDR2 sequences are SGHDT and YYEEEE. V was clipped by 1 base and J by 7 bases; unmatched bases: 11. This CDR3 region has 16 residues. The CDR3 nucleotides are TGTGCCAGCAGCTTGCTGGGTAGCCGGGGGGTTAATGAGCAGTTCTTC. Protein product: CASSLLGSRGVNEQFF. The whole variable domain, remainder taken from reference TRBV5-6 and TRBJ2-1, is DAGVTQSPTHLIKTRGQQVTLRCSPKSGHDTVSWYQQALGQGPQFIFQYYEEEERQRGNFPDRFSGHQFPNYSSELNVNALLLGDSALYLCASSLLGSRGVNEQFFGPGTRLTVL.

This sequence joins TRBV7-2 and TRBJ1-2; D is uncertain. The CDR3 is 13 amino acids. V lost 4 bases, J lost 7 bases, and 13 bases lay in between. Per the germline V gene, CDR1 is SGHTA and CDR2 is FQGNSA. CDR3 nucleotides: TGTGCCAGCAGCTACGGAGGGCCCAGTGGCTACACCTTC. It translates to CASSYGGPSGYTF.

This chain links TRBV6-5 with TRBJ2-7, with 11 bases that match TRBD1. With V trimmed by 3 bases and J by 6 bases, 7 bases remained unmatched. CDR3 size: 15 residues. The germline V gene has CDR1 MNHEY and CDR2 SVGAGI. The DNA for the CDR3 is TGTGCCAGCAGTTATTCGGACAGGGGGCTATCCGAGCAGTACTTC. Translation: CASSYSDRGLSEQYF.

The chain carries TRBV9 and TRBJ2-1; no firm D call. The V gene lost 0 bases and the J gene lost 6 bases, with 4 bases spanning the gap. Germline V gene sequence: CDR1 SGDLS, CDR2 YYNGEE. This CDR3 spans 12 amino acids. CDR3 sequence (DNA): TGTGCCAGCAGCGTAGACCTCAATGAGCAGTTCTTC. This encodes CASSVDLNEQFF.

The J gene is TRBJ2-7, the V gene TRBV5-1, with 11 bases matching TRBD2. Germline trimming cut 4 bases from V and 2 bases from J; bases unmatched to any gene: 8. Germline V gene lookup returns CDR1 SGHRS and CDR2 YFSETQ. The CDR3 loop spans 16 amino acids. This CDR3 reads CASSGSLAGVPYEQYF. For the CDR3, the DNA is TGCGCCAGCAGCGGATCACTAGCGGGAGTCCCCTACGAGCAGTACTTC.

V is TRBV7-3 and J is TRBJ2-1; tentative D call: TRBD2 (6 bases). The CDR3 has 14 amino acids. V was trimmed by 5 bases and J by 2 bases, leaving 10 bases between them. Germline lookup yields CDR1 SGHTA and CDR2 FQGTGA. CDR3 in DNA: TGTGCCAGCAGCCCCGGGAGTCCCTACAATGAGCAGTTCTTC. Translation: CASSPGSPYNEQFF.

This clone has more than one count but fewer than ten. The sample carries other DNA sequences with the same CDR3. This rearrangement joins TRBV5-1 to TRBJ1-4; D not resolved. Germline V lookup: CDR1 SGHRS, CDR2 YFSETQ. Trimming took off 0 bases at V and 8 bases at J, with 8 bases between the two ends. The CDR3 spans 13 residues. The CDR3 loop is CASSLGTGEKLFF. CDR3 bases: TGCGCCAGCAGCTTGGGTACGGGGGAAAAACTGTTTTTT.

V is TRBV5-4 and J is TRBJ2-5; D might be TRBD1 (6 bases). From germline, CDR1 is SGHNT and CDR2 YYREEE (reference sequence). The CDR3 length is 14 residues. V lost 3 bases and J lost 2, with 11 bases in between. The CDR3: CASSSRGGQETQYF. The CDR3 DNA reads as TGTGCCAGCAGCTCCCGAGGGGGTCAAGAGACCCAGTACTTC.

About this clone itself: Other DNA sequences within the sample encode an identical CDR3. This chain links TRBV15 with TRBJ1-2; no definite D call. The CDR3 is 12 amino acids. Trimming shortened V by 1 base and J by 6 bases, and 6 bases separated the two germline ends. Germline CDR1 LNHNV, CDR2 YYDKDF (reference sequence). DNA of the CDR3: TGTGCCACCAGCAGAGCCGGTGATGGCTACACCTTC. Translated: CATSRAGDGYTF.

This clone appeared once. This chain joins TRBV6-5 and TRBJ2-7; D may be TRBD2 (6 bases). The CDR3 covers 12 residues. V lost 5 bases, J lost 6 bases, and 11 bases lay in between. CDR1 and CDR2 (germline): MNHEY, SVGAGI. The DNA of the CDR3 is TGTGCCAGCAGTCACCGGGGACTCGAGCAGTACTTC. Translation gives CASSHRGLEQYF.

The chain employs TRBV6-1 and TRBJ1-5, with D unclear. The V gene lost 8 bases and the J gene lost 5 bases, with 13 bases spanning the gap. Looked up from germline, CDR1 is MNHNS and CDR2 is SASEGT. CDR3 length equals 13 residues. The CDR3 bases are TGTGCCAGCCGCGGGTATCGGGATCAGCCCCAGCATTTT. Its protein is CASRGYRDQPQHF.

The chain recombines TRBV7-3 with TRBJ2-7, with 9 bases fitting TRBD1. CDR3 length equals 14 residues. V shed 1 base, J shed 6 bases, and the junction held 4 bases outside the gene matches. The germline CDR1 and CDR2 sequences are SGHTA and FQGTGA. In DNA, the CDR3 is TGTGCCAGCAGCTTAATGGGACAGGGTGTCGAGCAGTACTTC. Translation gives CASSLMGQGVEQYF.

The chain uses TRBV28 and TRBJ1-5, with 7 bases lining up with TRBD1. The CDR3 length is 16 residues. Losses at the gene ends were 6 bases for V and 6 bases for J; bases not matched to a gene: 14. Germline V gene data show CDR1 as MDHEN and CDR2 as SYDVKM. CDR3 sequence: CASRRGTGAYVQPQHF. For the CDR3, the DNA is TGTGCCAGCAGGAGGGGAACAGGGGCGTACGTTCAGCCCCAGCATTTT.

This chain links TRBV5-1 with TRBJ1-1; 9 positions match TRBD1. V shed 3 bases, J shed 0 bases, and the junction held 9 bases outside the gene matches. The CDR3 has 17 residues. CDR1 and CDR2 from the germline V gene are SGHRS and YFSETQ. The CDR3 DNA sequence: TGCGCCAGCAGCTCACTTTTAGGGACAGGGATGAACACTGAAGCTTTCTTT. This gives the protein CASSSLLGTGMNTEAFF. Based on the CDR3 plus reference TRBV5-1 and TRBJ1-1, the full variable domain is KAGVTQTPRYLIKTRGQQVTLSCSPISGHRSVSWYQQTPGQGLQFLFEYFSETQRNKGNFPGRFSGRQFSNSRSEMNVSTLELGDSALYLCASSSLLGTGMNTEAFFGQGTRLTVV.

The genes are TRBV5-4 and TRBJ1-2; 10 positions match TRBD1. With 3 bases clipped from V and 5 bases from J, the junction kept 4 bases outside the gene matches. The germline CDR1 and CDR2 sequences are SGHNT and YYREEE (reference sequence). The CDR3 is made up of 14 amino acids. The CDR3 DNA follows: TGTGCCAGCAGCTCGGACAGGGGGACGTATGGCTACACCTTC. Its translation: CASSSDRGTYGYTF.

The gene calls are TRBV2 and TRBJ2-7; 10 nucleotides line up with TRBD1. The CDR3 contains 14 residues. Germline lookup yields CDR1 SNHLY and CDR2 FYNNEI. The V and J ends lost 10 bases and 0 bases, in that order; junction bases with no gene match: 6. CDR3 nucleotides: TGTGCCACCCAGGGACAGGGGCCCTCCTACGAGCAGTACTTC. This codes for CATQGQGPSYEQYF. The complete variable domain, with remaining parts taken from reference TRBV2 and TRBJ2-7, reads EPEVTQTPSHQVTQMGQEVILRCVPISNHLYFYWYRQILGQKVEFLVSFYNNEISEKSEIFDDQFSVERPDGSNFTLKIRSTKLEDSAMYFCATQGQGPSYEQYFGPGTRLTVT.

Here the CDR3 DNA reads TGTGCCAGCAGCTTAGCAACAGGGGTCGTTGGTACGCAGTATTTT. It encodes CASSLATGVVGTQYF. V usage is TRBV7-2 and J usage is TRBJ2-3; 7 positions match TRBD1. CDR3 length: 15 amino acids. Trimming cost V 0 bases and J 8 bases; bases outside gene matches: 8. Per the germline V gene, CDR1 is SGHTA and CDR2 is FQGNSA.